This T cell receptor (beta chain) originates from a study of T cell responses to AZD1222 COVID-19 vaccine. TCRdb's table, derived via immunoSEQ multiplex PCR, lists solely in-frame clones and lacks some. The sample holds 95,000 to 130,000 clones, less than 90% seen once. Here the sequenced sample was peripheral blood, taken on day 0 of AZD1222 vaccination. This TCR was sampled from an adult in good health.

CDR3 sequence reads: CASSLGLTVNQPQHF. The CDR3 nucleotides read TGTGCCAGCAGCTTAGGACTCACAGTTAATCAGCCCCAGCATTTT. The chain is built from TRBV7-9 and TRBJ1-5; no firm D call. V lost 1 base, J lost 4 bases, and 11 bases lay in between. The CDR3 spans 15 residues. Germline V gives CDR1 SEHNR, CDR2 FQNEAQ (reference sequence).